The sequence of this T cell receptor beta chain was determined in a study of blood T cell repertoires in COVID-19. For the study at large: The United States, Italy and Spain supplied acute and convalescent COVID-19 samples. PBMCs, B-cell-depleted T cells, or T cells were the source of the cDNA or gDNA that made up the material.

V was pared by 4 bases and J by 4 bases, with 7 bases of the junction left unmatched. Germline V gene data show CDR1 as MDHEN and CDR2 as SYDVKM. The CDR3 spans 17 residues. Original processing methods: Estimated nucleated cell counts came from reference gene primer amplification. Repertoires were generated with immunoSEQ multiplex PCR, while TCRdb's copy carries only in-frame clones and drops some. The V and J calls and clone size come from that table; D and trimming were worked out from the DNA. The data show some 100,000 clones, around 89% seen once. This clonotype was sampled from an elderly woman with active COVID-19. The sequenced material came from peripheral blood. V and J are TRBV28 and TRBJ2-1; 13 positions match TRBD2. This chain's CDR3 is CASSWTSGSWGYNEQFF. DNA of the CDR3: TGTGCCAGCAGTTGGACTAGCGGGAGCTGGGGTTACAATGAGCAGTTCTTC.